This section outlines one TCR beta chain sequence together with its context. Its specificity is not known. A clone one base away is much larger, so this may be a read error. Construction of TCR beta libraries relied on iRepertoire HTBI primers and on Arm-PCR targeting CDR3 regions. In the authors' methods: Among the samples, roughly 61 TRBV and 14 TRBJ segments were identified. TCRdb re-derived calls from the multiplex PCR reads in MiXCR, one entry per CDR3 protein. TCRdb's processing, not the authors' own work, is the source of the V and J calls. The sample has approximately 230,000 distinct CDR3 sequences; around 20% are singletons. Per the germline V gene, CDR1 is LNHNV and CDR2 is YYDKDF (reference sequence). There are 14 residues in the CDR3. This sample is part of a study of regulatory T cells in long-lasting Graves disease. Findings of the study overall: Preferential use of TRBV28, TRBJ1-2 and TRBJ2-5 was seen in persistent disease.

Noted time point: newly diagnosed GD, antithyroid drugs for less than 3 months. RNA extracted from PBMCs served as the sequencing template. Diagnosis followed American Thyroid Association guidelines for Graves' disease. The rearrangement uses TRBV15 and TRBJ2-1, with D perhaps TRBD1 or TRBD2 (5 bases each). The clonotype comes from a female donor with Graves disease. Material: peripheral blood mononuclear cells (PBMCs), obtained at new diagnosis, from a patient treated with antithyroid drugs. In nucleotides, the CDR3 is TGTGCCACCAGCAGACTCTTGGGACGGAATGGGCAGTTCTTC. Its protein product is CATSRLLGRNGQFF. Drawing the rest from reference TRBV15 and TRBJ2-1, the complete variable domain is DAMVIQNPRYQVTQFGKPVTLSCSQTLNHNVMYWYQQKSSQAPKLLFHYYDKDFNNEADTPDNFQSRRPNTSFCFLDIRSPGLGDTAMYLCATSRLLGRNGQFFGPGTRLTVL.